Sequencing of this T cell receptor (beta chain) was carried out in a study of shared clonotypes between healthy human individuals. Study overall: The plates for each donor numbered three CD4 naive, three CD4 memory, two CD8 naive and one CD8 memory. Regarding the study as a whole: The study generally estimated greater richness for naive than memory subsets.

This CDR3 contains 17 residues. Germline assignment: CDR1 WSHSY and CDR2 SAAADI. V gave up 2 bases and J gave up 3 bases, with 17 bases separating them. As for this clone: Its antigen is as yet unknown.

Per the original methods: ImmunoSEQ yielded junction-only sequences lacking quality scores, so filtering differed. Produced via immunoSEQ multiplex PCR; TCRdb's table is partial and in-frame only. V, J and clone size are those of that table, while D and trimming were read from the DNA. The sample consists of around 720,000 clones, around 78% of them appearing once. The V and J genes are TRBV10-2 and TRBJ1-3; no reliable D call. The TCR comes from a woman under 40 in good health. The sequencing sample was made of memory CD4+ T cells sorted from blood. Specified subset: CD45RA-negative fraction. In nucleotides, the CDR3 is TGCGCCAGCAGTGAGGGACCGCGGGGAGGACTTGGAAACACCATATATTTT. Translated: CASSEGPRGGLGNTIYF.